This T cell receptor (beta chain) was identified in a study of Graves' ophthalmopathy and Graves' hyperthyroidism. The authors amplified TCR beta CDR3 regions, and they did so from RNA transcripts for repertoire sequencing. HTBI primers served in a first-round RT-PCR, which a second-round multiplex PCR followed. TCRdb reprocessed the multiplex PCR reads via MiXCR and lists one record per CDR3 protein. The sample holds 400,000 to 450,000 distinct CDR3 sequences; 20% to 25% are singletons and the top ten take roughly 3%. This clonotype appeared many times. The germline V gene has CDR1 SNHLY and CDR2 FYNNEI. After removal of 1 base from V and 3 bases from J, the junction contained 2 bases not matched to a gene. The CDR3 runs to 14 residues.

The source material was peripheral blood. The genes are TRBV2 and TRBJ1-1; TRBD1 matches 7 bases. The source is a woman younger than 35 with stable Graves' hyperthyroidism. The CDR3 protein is CASSEGQGDTEAFF. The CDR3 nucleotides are TGTGCCAGCAGTGAAGGTCAGGGGGACACTGAAGCTTTCTTT.